This T cell receptor (beta chain) was identified during a study of shared clonotypes between healthy human individuals. General observations from the study: A reduction in generation probabilities was seen for non-shared clonotypes relative to those shared by all four donors. Memory subsets generally showed smaller estimated richness than naive subsets did.

The material for each subset, its genomic DNA, was split evenly across several immunoSEQ plates. The table came from immunoSEQ multiplex PCR; TCRdb's copy has only in-frame clones and leaves some out. Of 2 million to 2.5 million clones in the sample, approximately 95% were seen once. Notes on this clone: Antigen specificity is unknown.

Germline V CDR1 and CDR2: MDHEN, SYDVKM. This CDR3 region has 14 residues. J was trimmed by 5 bases and V by 5 bases; bases with no gene match: 7. The rearrangement links TRBV28 to TRBJ1-2; 8 positions agree with TRBD1. The sequencing sample was made of naive CD4+ T cells sorted from blood. This sample's subset: CD45RA+ positively selected. The sequence derives from a man aged 18 to 35 in good health. In DNA form, the CDR3 reads TGTGCCAGCAGTGTCGGACAGGGTCGGTATGGCTACACCTTC. Its protein product is CASSVGQGRYGYTF.